This T cell receptor beta chain derives from a study of OX40 agonist ivuxolimab in advanced cancers. The wider study: Patients were given ivuxolimab, an antibody that agonizes OX40 (CD134). Participants averaged approximately 65 years of age (range about 23 to 80) and were roughly 83% male. Partial responses were achieved by three patients, one with hepatocellular carcinoma and two with cutaneous melanoma. Study results and caveats: Blood T cells, both CD4+ and CD8+, expanded clonally by week 6 at 0.1 to 3.0 mg/kg.

With respect to this clone: Its antigen is as yet unknown.

CDR3 length: 15 amino acids. Germline lookup yields CDR1 MNHEY and CDR2 SVGAGI. V trimming: 0 bases; J trimming: 4 bases; junction bases outside the gene matches: 0. Profiling relied on immunoSEQ multiplex PCR, and the TCRdb table lists in-frame clones only, not all of them. Altogether approximately 18,000 clones are present, over 75% being singletons, with the ten largest covering 46%. Specimen: CD4+ or CD8+ T cells sorted from blood, collected in a trial of the OX40 agonist ivuxolimab. The gene calls are TRBV6-5 and TRBJ2-3; 11 nucleotides align to TRBD1. This TCR came from an adult with an advanced solid tumor such as melanoma, head and neck, liver or kidney cancer. CDR3 DNA sequence: TGTGCCAGCAGTTACTCGGGACAGGGGGCAGATACGCAGTATTTT. It translates to CASSYSGQGADTQYF.